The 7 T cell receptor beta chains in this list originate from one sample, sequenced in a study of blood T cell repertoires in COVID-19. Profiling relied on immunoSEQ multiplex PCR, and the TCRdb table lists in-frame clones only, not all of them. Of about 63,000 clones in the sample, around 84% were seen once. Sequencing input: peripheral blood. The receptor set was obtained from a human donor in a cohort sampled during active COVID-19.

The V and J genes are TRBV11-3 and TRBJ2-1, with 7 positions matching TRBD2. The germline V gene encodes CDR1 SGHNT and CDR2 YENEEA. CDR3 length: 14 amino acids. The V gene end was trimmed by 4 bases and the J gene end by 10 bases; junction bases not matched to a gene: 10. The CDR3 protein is CASSSSGSGGEQFF. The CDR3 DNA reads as TGTGCCAGCAGCTCATCGGGTTCCGGGGGGGAGCAGTTCTTC.

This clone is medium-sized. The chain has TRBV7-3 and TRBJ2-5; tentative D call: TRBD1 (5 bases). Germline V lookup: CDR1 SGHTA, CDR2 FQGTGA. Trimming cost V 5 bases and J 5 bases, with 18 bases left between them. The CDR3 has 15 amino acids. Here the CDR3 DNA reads TGTGCCAGCAGCGTATCCTTAGGGGTGGGGGAGACCCAGTACTTC. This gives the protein CASSVSLGVGETQYF.

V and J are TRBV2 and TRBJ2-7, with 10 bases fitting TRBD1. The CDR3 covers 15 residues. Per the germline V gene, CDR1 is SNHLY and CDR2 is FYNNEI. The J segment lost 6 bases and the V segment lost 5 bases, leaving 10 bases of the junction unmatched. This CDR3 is CASSRQGAPEGEQYF. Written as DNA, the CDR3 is TGTGCCAGCAGTCGACAGGGGGCGCCTGAAGGCGAGCAGTACTTC.

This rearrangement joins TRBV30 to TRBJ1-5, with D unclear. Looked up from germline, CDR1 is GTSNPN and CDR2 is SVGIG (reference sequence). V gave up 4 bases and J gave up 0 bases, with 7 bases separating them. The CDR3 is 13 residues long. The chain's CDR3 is CAWNGNSNQPQHF. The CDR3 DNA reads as TGTGCCTGGAATGGCAATAGCAATCAGCCCCAGCATTTT.

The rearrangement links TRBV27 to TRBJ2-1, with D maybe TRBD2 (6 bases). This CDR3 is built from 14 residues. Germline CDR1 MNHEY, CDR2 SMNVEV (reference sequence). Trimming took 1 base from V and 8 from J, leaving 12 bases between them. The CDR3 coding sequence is TGTGCCAGCAGTTTATATGGGAGGATCTATGAGCAGTTCTTC. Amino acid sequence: CASSLYGRIYEQFF.

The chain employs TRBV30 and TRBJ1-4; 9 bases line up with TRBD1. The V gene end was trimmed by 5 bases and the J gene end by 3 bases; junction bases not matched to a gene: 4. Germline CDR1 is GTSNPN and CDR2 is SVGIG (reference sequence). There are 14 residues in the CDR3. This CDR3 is CAWDRDRANEKLFF. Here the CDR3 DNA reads TGTGCCTGGGACCGGGACAGGGCTAATGAAAAACTGTTTTTT.

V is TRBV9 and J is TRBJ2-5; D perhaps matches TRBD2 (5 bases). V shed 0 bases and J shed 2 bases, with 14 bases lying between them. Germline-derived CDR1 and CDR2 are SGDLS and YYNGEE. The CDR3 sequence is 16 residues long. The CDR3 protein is CASSVAPSYTQETQYF. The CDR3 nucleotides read TGTGCCAGCAGCGTAGCCCCTAGCTATACTCAAGAGACCCAGTACTTC. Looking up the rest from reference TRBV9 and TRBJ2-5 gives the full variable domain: DSGVTQTPKHLITATGQRVTLRCSPRSGDLSVYWYQQSLDQGLQFLIQYYNGEERAKGNILERFSAQQFPDLHSELNLSSLELGDSALYFCASSVAPSYTQETQYFGPGTRLLVL.